This T cell receptor (beta chain) came from a study of identical twins. MiXCR, run by TCRdb on the 5' RACE reads, gives a single entry per CDR3 protein. The sample lists some 560,000 distinct CDR3 sequences, approximately 10% occurring once. The CDR3 is 18 amino acids. CDR1 is SNHLY, CDR2 FYNNEI, per germline. With regard to this clonotype: A much larger clonotype is one base distant, so this may be a read error.

This same sample was also part of a study on yellow fever vaccine responses in identical twins.

The rearrangement joins TRBV2 to TRBJ2-1, with a possible D match to TRBD1 (6 bases). The sample consisted of PBMCs. This receptor was obtained from a woman between 18 and 30 years old in good health. CDR3 bases: TGTACCAGCAGTTCGCAGGGGTTCACAGGGAAATCCTACAATGAGCAGTTCTTC. Protein: CTSSSQGFTGKSYNEQFF.